The rows below give T cell receptor beta chains drawn from one sample of a study of OX40 agonist ivuxolimab in advanced cancers. TCRdb's table, derived via immunoSEQ multiplex PCR, lists solely in-frame clones and lacks some. In the table there are nearly 50,000 clones, around 90% of which are singletons. This specimen was CD4+ or CD8+ T cells sorted from blood, taken in a trial of the OX40 agonist ivuxolimab. These receptors were collected from an adult with an advanced solid tumor such as melanoma, head and neck, liver or kidney cancer. Both conserved end residues are part of each CDR3. The order of the fields is clone size, J gene, V gene, D gene, CDR3 DNA, CDR3 protein. The D gene is left open where the match is weak. Rows may omit the clone size; those that give it use once, few, many or a size class.

- TRBJ2-1 TRBV19 - TGTGCCAGTAGTATGCTAGGGCGCAATGAGCAGTTCTTC CASSMLGRNEQFF
- TRBJ1-2 TRBV11-2 - TGTGCCAGCTCCCGCAGGGGCAACTATGGCTACACCTTC CASSRRGNYGYTF
- TRBJ1-2 TRBV27 - TGTGCCAGCAGTTCCCAACCGATGGGTACTGGGGGCTACACCTTC CASSSQPMGTGGYTF
- TRBJ2-7 TRBV27 - TGTGCCAGCAGTTTAAGCTTAGGCTACGAGCAGTACTTC CASSLSLGYEQYF
once TRBJ2-3 TRBV29-1 - TGCAGCGTTGGGAGTCGCAGGGGAGCGAGCACAGATACGCAGTATTTT CSVGSRRGASTDTQYF
- TRBJ1-6 TRBV6-1 - TGTGCCAGCAACCGGGGGGCTTTCGATAATTCACCCCTCCACTTT CASNRGAFDNSPLHF
- TRBJ2-5 TRBV7-9 - TGTGCCAGCAGTTCTCCGGGACGGCTTCAAGAGACCCAGTACTTC CASSSPGRLQETQYF
- TRBJ1-6 TRBV21-1 - TGTGCCACTCGACGGGTATCGAGTTCACCCCTCCACTTT CATRRVSSSPLHF
- TRBJ1-2 TRBV9 TRBD1 TGTGCCAGCAGCGTAGGGGGACAGGAGAACTATGGCTACACCTTC CASSVGGQENYGYTF
- TRBJ1-3 TRBV7-9 - TGTGCCAGCAGCCTGACGGGGGCGGTTGGAAACACCATATATTTT CASSLTGAVGNTIYF
- TRBJ1-1 TRBV5-1 - TGCGCCAGCAGCTTGGCCCAGCTGAACACTGAAGCTTTCTTT CASSLAQLNTEAFF
few TRBJ1-6 TRBV5-6 - TGTGCCAGCAGCTTGGCGGCTGATAATTCACCCCTCCACTTT CASSLAADNSPLHF
- TRBJ1-2 TRBV15 - TGTGCCACCAGCAGAGAGGAGGGGCACCACTATGGCTACACCTTC CATSREEGHHYGYTF
- TRBJ1-4 TRBV4-1 - TGCGCCAGCAGCCAAGATTTCTCTACTAATGAAAAACTGTTTTTT CASSQDFSTNEKLFF
- TRBJ2-3 TRBV7-9 - TGTGCCAGCAGCTTAGGCACAGATACGCAGTATTTT CASSLGTDTQYF
- TRBJ1-6 TRBV9 - TGTGCCAGCAGCCCACGCGTGGGGGCGGATTCACCCCTCCACTTT CASSPRVGADSPLHF
- TRBJ2-5 TRBV7-2 - TGTGCCAGCAGCCCCCTGGAGGGGCAAGAGACCCAGTACTTC CASSPLEGQETQYF
- TRBJ2-4 TRBV6-5 - TGTGCCAGCAGTTACGGCGGCAAAAACATTCAGTACTTC CASSYGGKNIQYF
- TRBJ1-1 TRBV7-8 - TGTGCCAGCAGCTTCGATTTTCAGAACACTGAAGCTTTCTTT CASSFDFQNTEAFF
- TRBJ2-7 TRBV30 - TGTGCCTGGAGTGTACACATTATCGGCGAGCAGTACTTC CAWSVHIIGEQYF
- TRBJ1-6 TRBV9 TRBD1 TGTGCCAGCAGCCAGGGACAGGGGAATTCACCCCTCCACTTT CASSQGQGNSPLHF
- TRBJ1-5 TRBV30 - TGTGCCTGGAGTGTAAGGGGGAATCAGCCCCAGCATTTT CAWSVRGNQPQHF
- TRBJ2-3 TRBV7-9 - TGTGCCAGCAGCTTCTTAGATACGCAGTATTTT CASSFLDTQYF
- TRBJ2-6 TRBV9 - TGTGCCAGCAGTTCCCCTTGGACGAACGTCCTGACTTTC CASSSPWTNVLTF
once TRBJ2-1 TRBV10-1 - TGCGCCAGCAGTGAGAGTTCGACGCAGTTCTTC CASSESSTQFF
- TRBJ2-1 TRBV27 - TGTGCCAGCAGTCCGGGACTCCCCAATGAGCAGTTCTTC CASSPGLPNEQFF
- TRBJ2-6 TRBV19 - TGTGCCAGTAGTATAGATCTTCCTGGGGCTGGGGCCAACGTCCTGACTTTC CASSIDLPGAGANVLTF
- TRBJ2-3 TRBV5-6 - TGTGCCAGCAGCTTGGACGGGGGCCTTAGCACAGATACGCAGTATTTT CASSLDGGLSTDTQYF
once TRBJ2-7 TRBV30 - TGTGCCTGGAGCTGGGGAAGCGACAACGAGCAGTACTTC CAWSWGSDNEQYF
- TRBJ2-1 TRBV7-8 TRBD2 TGTGCCAGCAGCTTAGCGGCTAGCGGGGGGGCCCTATACAATGAGCAGTTCTTC CASSLAASGGALYNEQFF
- TRBJ1-1 TRBV4-1 TRBD1 TGCGCCAGCAGCCAAACTGGACAGGGGTCGATGAACACTTTTGTTTTCTTT CASSQTGQGSMNTFVFF
- TRBJ2-5 TRBV29-1 - TGCAGCGTTGCCCTCCAAGAGACCCAGTACTTC CSVALQETQYF
few TRBJ1-1 TRBV5-1 - TGCGCCAGCAGCTTGGGGGAGCTGAACACTGAAGCTTTCTTT CASSLGELNTEAFF
- TRBJ2-3 TRBV10-3 - TGTGCCATCAGTGAGTCGGCAGCCGGCACAGATACGCAGTATTTT CAISESAAGTDTQYF
- TRBJ1-2 TRBV5-4 - TGTGCCAGCAGACACGGGGGGTATGGCTACACCTTC CASRHGGYGYTF
- TRBJ1-2 TRBV10-1 - TGCGCCAGCAGTGATAAGGGCCCCTATGGCTACACCTTC CASSDKGPYGYTF
- TRBJ2-1 TRBV7-9 TRBD2 TGTGCCAGCAGCCACCGGGAGCTAGCGGGGGGGCCGGGAAATGAGCAGTTCTTC CASSHRELAGGPGNEQFF
- TRBJ2-1 TRBV13 TRBD2 TGTGCCAGCAGCCCTAATCTAGGACTAGCACGGAGTGAGCAGTTCTTC CASSPNLGLARSEQFF
once TRBJ1-2 TRBV5-8 - TGTGCCAGCAGCTTGCCTTACTTGCCCGAGAACTATGGCTACACCTTC CASSLPYLPENYGYTF
- TRBJ1-6 TRBV4-1 TRBD1 TGCGCCAGCAGCCAAGGTCCGGGGACAGAGAATTCACCCCTCCACTTT CASSQGPGTENSPLHF
- TRBJ2-1 TRBV5-8 TRBD2 TGTGCCAGCACACTTAGCGGGGGGGCCTACAATGAGCAGTTCTTC CASTLSGGAYNEQFF
- TRBJ2-7 TRBV4-1 - TGCGCCAGCAGCCAGGCCGCAGGGTTCGAGCAGTACTTC CASSQAAGFEQYF
- TRBJ1-2 TRBV29-1 TRBD1 TGCAGCGTTGAAGATTGGACAGGGAGACACGGCTACACCTTC CSVEDWTGRHGYTF
- TRBJ1-5 TRBV7-9 - TGTGCCAGCAGCCAGGGCCAAAATCAGCCCCAGCATTTT CASSQGQNQPQHF
- TRBJ2-7 TRBV7-7 - TGTGCTAGCCGCTTCCGAACCGACCATTGGGAGCAGTACTTC CASRFRTDHWEQYF
- TRBJ1-1 TRBV6-5 - TGTGCCAGCAATCGAGGTGGGAACACTGAAGCTTTCTTT CASNRGGNTEAFF
once TRBJ2-2 TRBV30 - TGTGCCTGGAGTGCTATCCTCTGGACCGGGGAGCTGTTTTTT CAWSAILWTGELFF
- TRBJ2-3 TRBV11-2 TRBD1 TGTGCCAGCAGCTTAGTTTGGGGACAGGGTGCGCAGTATTTT CASSLVWGQGAQYF
- TRBJ1-1 TRBV5-8 TRBD1 TGTGCCACCTTCGAAGGACAGGGATACACTGAAGCTTTCTTT CATFEGQGYTEAFF
- TRBJ1-2 TRBV4-1 - TGCGCCAGCAGCCAAGGTAGAGGAGATTATGGCTACACCTTC CASSQGRGDYGYTF
- TRBJ2-5 TRBV6-1 TRBD1 TGTGCCAGCAGCCGACAGGGGGCTTATGAAGAGACCCAGTACTTC CASSRQGAYEETQYF